What follows describes a single T cell receptor (beta chain). Its antigen is undetermined. The 5'RACE method, run with constant-segment primers, produced TCR alpha and TCR beta cDNA libraries (carrying sample barcodes and UMIs). One entry per CDR3 protein results from TCRdb running MiXCR on the 5' RACE reads. Of roughly 340,000 distinct CDR3 sequences detected, roughly 15% appear once; the ten largest clones hold about 22%. The source of the sample is a study of T-cell memory formation after mild COVID-19. Study-wide results and limits: Specificity for SARS-CoV-2 was not confirmed among the second-wave clones peaking on day 37.

J was trimmed by 1 base and V by 6 bases; bases with no gene match: 8. CDR3 length equals 15 residues. CDR1 is MNHEY, CDR2 SVGAGI, per germline. The gene calls are TRBV6-5 and TRBJ1-1, with 7 bases that match TRBD1. This TCR came from a man aged 18 to 29 who had mild COVID-19 (a few samples of this study predate the infection). Cell type and time point are not known. Material: PBMCs or a T cell subset sorted from them (not recorded which). The CDR3 DNA follows: TGTGCCAGCAGCCAGACAGGGATAGGGAACACTGAAGCTTTCTTT. It encodes CASSQTGIGNTEAFF.